These 12 T cell receptor beta chains came from one sample sequenced in a study of CD8 T cells in Susac syndrome (dated by TCRdb to about 2019). Library prep was done by the immunoSEQ multiplex PCR assay. RNA was extracted using the RNeasy kit, and roughly 0.5 to 1 microgram was reverse transcribed with random hexamers. TCRdb trimmed the raw reads at Q25, called clones with MiXCR and kept productive beta chains. One record per CDR3 amino acid sequence lists the most common genes and DNA. Across this sample there are 120,000 or so distinct CDR3 sequences, with 96% seen only once. The top ten clones comprise 0.13% to 0.15% of the sample. The material sequenced was CD4+ T cells from PBMCs. The receptors shown here come from a human donor with Susac syndrome.

The chain links TRBV15 to TRBJ1-2; tentatively, D is TRBD1 (5 bases). The germline V gene encodes CDR1 LNHNV and CDR2 YYDKDF (reference sequence). This CDR3 is 16 amino acids long. The germline V and J ends were trimmed by 4 bases and 3 bases, with 18 bases remaining between them. This CDR3 reads CATSTGGAGRYYGYTF. CDR3 bases: TGTGCCACCAGCACGGGCGGCGCAGGGAGATACTATGGCTACACCTTC.

The rearrangement links TRBV2 to TRBJ2-1; D gene ambiguous. V lost 10 bases to trimming and J lost 5 bases, with 15 bases between them. The CDR3 extends over 13 amino acids. Germline assignment: CDR1 SNHLY and CDR2 FYNNEI. In DNA, the CDR3 is TGTGCCACCGTAAAGGGCGTCAACAATGAGCAGTTCTTC. It codes for CATVKGVNNEQFF.

This sequence joins TRBV28 and TRBJ2-5; weak D call: TRBD2 (5 bases). CDR1 and CDR2 (germline): MDHEN, SYDVKM. This CDR3 comprises 14 residues. Between the trimmed V and J ends, which lost 3 bases and 1 base, there was a span of 9 bases. CDR3 nucleotide sequence: TGTGCCAGCAGTTTGGGCGGGTTCCAAGAGACCCAGTACTTC. Its protein is CASSLGGFQETQYF.

The chain uses TRBV30 and TRBJ2-3; TRBD1 matches 7 bases. Germline assignment: CDR1 GTSNPN and CDR2 SVGIG (reference sequence). The CDR3 sequence is 15 residues long. V gave up 3 bases and J gave up 1 base; unmatched junction bases: 7. Written as DNA, the CDR3 is TGTGCCTGGAGCAACAGGGGAATTGGCACAGATACGCAGTATTTT. It codes for CAWSNRGIGTDTQYF.

V and J are TRBV20-1 and TRBJ2-5; no clear D gene. Per the germline V gene, CDR1 is DFQATT and CDR2 is SNEGSKA (reference sequence). V lost 7 bases and J 4 bases, leaving 10 bases between the germline ends. This CDR3 comprises 11 residues. CDR3 nucleotides: TGCAGTGGGAGTGGTCTAGAGACCCAGTACTTC. Residues: CSGSGLETQYF.

The chain employs TRBV29-1 and TRBJ2-1; TRBD1 matches at 7 bases. Germline V lookup: CDR1 SQVTM, CDR2 ANQGSEA. CDR3 length equals 13 residues. Unmatched junction bases numbered 10, after V lost 7 bases and J lost 7 bases. The CDR3 sequence: CSGGKRGQNEQFF. The CDR3 coding sequence is TGCAGCGGTGGCAAGAGGGGGCAGAATGAGCAGTTCTTC.

The genes are TRBV2 and TRBJ2-1; TRBD1 matches at 9 bases. With 8 bases clipped from V and 8 bases from J, the junction kept 4 bases outside the gene matches. Germline V gives CDR1 SNHLY, CDR2 FYNNEI. The CDR3 contains 12 residues. The CDR3 coding sequence is TGTGCCAGCCTGGGACAGGGCTATGAGCAGTTCTTC. As protein: CASLGQGYEQFF.

The rearrangement uses TRBV29-1 and TRBJ2-5, with D uncertain. Germline loops: CDR1 SQVTM, CDR2 ANQGSEA. This CDR3 is 14 amino acids long. V lost 4 bases to trimming and J lost 2 bases, with 14 bases between them. For the CDR3, the DNA is TGCAGCGTTGTTGGGTCCGGAGATCAAGAGACCCAGTACTTC. Its protein product is CSVVGSGDQETQYF.

V usage is TRBV30 and J usage is TRBJ2-3; 10 bases are shared with TRBD1. There are 15 residues in the CDR3. The germline V gene encodes CDR1 GTSNPN and CDR2 SVGIG (reference sequence). With V trimmed by 2 bases and J by 4 bases, 6 bases remained unmatched. CDR3 DNA: TGTGCCTGGAGTAGGGACAGGGGATCAGCAGATACGCAGTATTTT. It codes for CAWSRDRGSADTQYF.

This chain connects TRBV12-3 or TRBV12-4 to TRBJ1-5; perhaps TRBD1 as D (6 bases). The CDR3 has 14 amino acids. Trimming cost V 4 bases and J 3 bases, with 10 bases left between them. DNA of the CDR3: TGTGCCAGCAGTTGGGGGCAGTCCAATCAGCCCCAGCATTTT. It translates to CASSWGQSNQPQHF.

J is TRBJ2-1 and V is TRBV12-3 or TRBV12-4; TRBD1 agrees at 8 bases. This CDR3 is built from 15 residues. The V and J ends lost 7 bases and 6 bases, in that order; junction bases with no gene match: 11. The CDR3 is CASMGIRGHINEQFF. CDR3 sequence (DNA): TGTGCCAGCATGGGAATCAGGGGGCACATCAATGAGCAGTTCTTC.

This chain joins TRBV2 and TRBJ2-2, with 8 bases aligning to TRBD2. The V segment lost 3 bases and the J segment 1 base; nucleotides outside the gene matches: 4. The CDR3 is 16 amino acids. The V gene's germline CDR1 is SNHLY and CDR2 FYNNEI. Here the CDR3 DNA reads TGTGCCAGCAGTGATAGGACTAGCAGGAACACCGGGGAGCTGTTTTTT. It specifies CASSDRTSRNTGELFF.